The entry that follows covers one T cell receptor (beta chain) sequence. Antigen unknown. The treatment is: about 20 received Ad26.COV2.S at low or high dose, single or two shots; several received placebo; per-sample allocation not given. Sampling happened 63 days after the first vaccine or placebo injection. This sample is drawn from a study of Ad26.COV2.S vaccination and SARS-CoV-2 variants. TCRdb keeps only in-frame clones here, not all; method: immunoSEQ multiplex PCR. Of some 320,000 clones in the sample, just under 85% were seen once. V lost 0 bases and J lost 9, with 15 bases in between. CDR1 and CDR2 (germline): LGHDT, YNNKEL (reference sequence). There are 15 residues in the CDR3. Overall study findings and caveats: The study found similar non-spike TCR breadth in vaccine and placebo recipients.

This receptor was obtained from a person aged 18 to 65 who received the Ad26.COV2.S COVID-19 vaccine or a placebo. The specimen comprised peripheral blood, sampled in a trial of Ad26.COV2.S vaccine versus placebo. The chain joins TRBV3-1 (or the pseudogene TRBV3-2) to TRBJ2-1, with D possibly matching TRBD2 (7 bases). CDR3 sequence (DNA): TGTGCCAGCAGCCAAGAAGGAGGGGGGGCAATTGAGCAGTTCTTC. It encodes CASSQEGGGAIEQFF.